What follows is one T cell receptor (beta chain) and its context. The clone's antigen remains unknown. The junction does not match germline at one end; this may be a read error. These data come from a study of T-cell memory formation after mild COVID-19 (TCRdb year 2021). General notes on the study: Most TCR sequence clusters were specific to one of the two donors. Longitudinal TCRalpha and TCRbeta repertoire sequencing tracked T-cell clones expanding and contracting after mild COVID-19 in a couple of donors. The cohort was made up of two young adult volunteers, one female and one male, who were previously healthy. Findings and caveats that apply to the study as a whole: Contracting CD4+ clones were located mainly in the CM and EM memory subsets, whereas CD8+ clones were found to be enriched in EMRA. Only two mild cases were covered by the study, and larger cohorts that include severe cases with pre-infection samples were considered necessary. Whether the second-wave clones peaking on day 37 were SARS-CoV-2 specific was not confirmed. Clones that contracted from day 15 to 85 showed balanced CD4/CD8 phenotypes, whereas a second wave of clones that expanded from day 15 to 37 leaned towards CD4+. The detection of some responding clones in pre-infection memory suggests that pre-existing cross-reactive memory T cells joined the SARS-CoV-2 response.

The germline V gene (reference sequence) yields LNHNV for CDR1 and YYDKDF for CDR2. Its CDR3 holds 18 amino acids, cysteine through phenylalanine. Only the CDR3 portion is preserved as DNA: 54 bases, with reading frame beginning at the first base. Ficoll-Paque density gradient centrifugation was the method used to isolate PBMCs. The sequencer listed for this sample is Illumina NovaSeq 6000. TCRalpha and TCRbeta cDNA libraries were constructed by 5'RACE with constant-segment primers, with sample barcodes and unique molecular identifiers being introduced. RNA was extracted from every sample with Trizol reagent. Library amplification was performed in two PCR steps, and a second sample barcode and Illumina TruSeq adapters were introduced in the second step. Libraries were sequenced on an Illumina NovaSeq with 2 x 150 bp paired-end reads. Concerning the study's data processing: Demultiplexing of reads and collapsing into UMI-guided consensus sequences were performed with migec v1.2.7. Using mixcr v2.1.11, UMI consensuses were aligned to TRA and TRB V and J templates and then assembled into clonotypes. Clonotypes were classified as expanded or contracted when called significant by both edgeR and NoisET, with noise models trained on biological replicates. For edgeR calls, a false discovery rate-adjusted p below 0.01 and a log2 fold-change threshold of 1 were applied. As an exploratory analysis of dynamics, PCA with hierarchical clustering was applied to max-normalized trajectories of the 1000 most abundant clonotypes. Separately sequenced CD4+ and CD8+ repertoires were used to assign a CD4 or CD8 phenotype to each responding clone. TCRdb took the public reads, trimmed them with fastp at Q25, ran MiXCR for clone calling and kept in-frame beta chains. When rows share a CDR3 protein, they turn into one entry using the most common DNA and genes. TCRdb, not the authors, supplied the V and J calls. For this sample there are 430,000 or so distinct CDR3 sequences; around 27% appear just once. Of the sample, approximately 12% falls within the top ten clones.

The source of this sequence is an adult woman who had mild COVID-19 (a few samples of this study predate the infection). The sample titles of this study are shuffled in the database, so cell type and time point are left out; the donor was told from shared clones. The sequenced sample was PBMCs or a T cell subset sorted from them (not recorded which). This receptor chain uses TRBV15 and TRBJ2-5, with TRBD2 identical over 11 junction bases. In nucleotides, the sequence is TGTGCCACCAGCAGAGAGGAAGGTTCTAGCGGGGGGATCAAGACCAAGTACTTC. Its protein is CATSREEGSSGGIKTKYF.